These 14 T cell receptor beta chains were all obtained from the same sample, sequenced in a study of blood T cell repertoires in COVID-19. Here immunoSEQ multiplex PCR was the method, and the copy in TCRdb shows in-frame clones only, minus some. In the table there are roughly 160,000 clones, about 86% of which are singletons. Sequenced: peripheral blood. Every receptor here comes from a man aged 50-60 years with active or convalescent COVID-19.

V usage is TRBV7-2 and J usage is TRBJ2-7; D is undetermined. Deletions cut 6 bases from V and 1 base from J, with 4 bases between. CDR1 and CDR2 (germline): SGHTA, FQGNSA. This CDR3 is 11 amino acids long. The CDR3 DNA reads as TGTGCCAGCAGGTCGTCCTACGAGCAGTACTTC. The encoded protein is CASRSSYEQYF.

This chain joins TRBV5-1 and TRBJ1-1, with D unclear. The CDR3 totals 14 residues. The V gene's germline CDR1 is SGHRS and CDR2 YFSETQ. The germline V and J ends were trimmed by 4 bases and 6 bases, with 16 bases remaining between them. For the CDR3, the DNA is TGCGCCAGCAGCATACGGTCCCGCGAAGCTGAAGCTTTCTTT. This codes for CASSIRSREAEAFF.

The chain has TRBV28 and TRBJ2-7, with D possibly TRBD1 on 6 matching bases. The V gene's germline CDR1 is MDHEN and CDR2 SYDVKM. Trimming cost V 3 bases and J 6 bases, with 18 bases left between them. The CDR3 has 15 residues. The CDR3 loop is CASSFAQRTVREQYF. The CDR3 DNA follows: TGTGCCAGCAGTTTTGCCCAACGGACAGTGCGCGAGCAGTACTTC.

The CDR3: CASSSPGQGDFEAFF. CDR3 DNA: TGTGCCAGCAGCTCACCGGGACAGGGGGATTTTGAAGCTTTCTTT. The chain carries TRBV7-9 and TRBJ1-1; TRBD1 matches at 11 bases. The CDR3 totals 15 residues. Germline-derived CDR1 and CDR2 are SEHNR and FQNEAQ (reference sequence). Unmatched junction bases numbered 8, after V lost 4 bases and J lost 7 bases.

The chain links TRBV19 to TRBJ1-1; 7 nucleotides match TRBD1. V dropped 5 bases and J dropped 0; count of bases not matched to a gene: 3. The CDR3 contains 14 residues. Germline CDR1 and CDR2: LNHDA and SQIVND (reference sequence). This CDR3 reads CASSRQGMNTEAFF. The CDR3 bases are TGTGCCAGTAGTCGACAGGGCATGAACACTGAAGCTTTCTTT.

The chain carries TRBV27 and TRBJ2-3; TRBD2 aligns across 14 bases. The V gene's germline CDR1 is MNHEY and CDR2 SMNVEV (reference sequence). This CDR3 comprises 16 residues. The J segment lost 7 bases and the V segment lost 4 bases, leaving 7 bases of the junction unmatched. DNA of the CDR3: TGTGCCAGCAGTTCTGGGAGACTAGCGGGGGGGTATACGCAGTATTTT. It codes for CASSSGRLAGGYTQYF.

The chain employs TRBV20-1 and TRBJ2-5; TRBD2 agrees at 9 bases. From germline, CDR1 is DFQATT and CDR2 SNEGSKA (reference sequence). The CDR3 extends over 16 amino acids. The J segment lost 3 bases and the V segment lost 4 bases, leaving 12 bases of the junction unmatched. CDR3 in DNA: TGCAGTGCTAATGACCCGGGGCTAGCGGGGAAAGAGACCCAGTACTTC. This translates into CSANDPGLAGKETQYF.

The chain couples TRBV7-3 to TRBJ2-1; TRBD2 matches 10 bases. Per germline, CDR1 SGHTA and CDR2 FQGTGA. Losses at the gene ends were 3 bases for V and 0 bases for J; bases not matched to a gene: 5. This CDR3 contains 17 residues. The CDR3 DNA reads TGTGCCAGCAGCTTTACAAGCGGGAGGGCCTCCTACAATGAGCAGTTCTTC. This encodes CASSFTSGRASYNEQFF.

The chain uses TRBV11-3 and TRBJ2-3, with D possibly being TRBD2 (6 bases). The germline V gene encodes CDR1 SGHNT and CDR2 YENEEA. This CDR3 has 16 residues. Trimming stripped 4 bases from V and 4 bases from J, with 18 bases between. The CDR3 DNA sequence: TGTGCCAGCAGCTACAGTTACGGGAGTAAGTCAGATACGCAGTATTTT. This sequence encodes CASSYSYGSKSDTQYF.

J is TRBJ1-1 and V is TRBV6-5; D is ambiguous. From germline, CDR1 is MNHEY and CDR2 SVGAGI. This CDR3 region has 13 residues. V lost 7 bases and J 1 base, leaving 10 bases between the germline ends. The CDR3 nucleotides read TGTGCCAGCAACCTGCGAGGGAACACTGAAGCTTTCTTT. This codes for CASNLRGNTEAFF.

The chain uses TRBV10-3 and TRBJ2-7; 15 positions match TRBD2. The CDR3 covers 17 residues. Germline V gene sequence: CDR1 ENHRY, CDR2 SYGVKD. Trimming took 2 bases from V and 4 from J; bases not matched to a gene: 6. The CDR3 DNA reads TGTGCCATCAGTGAGCCGGGACTAGCGGGGGGCGAGTACGAGCAGTACTTC. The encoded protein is CAISEPGLAGGEYEQYF.

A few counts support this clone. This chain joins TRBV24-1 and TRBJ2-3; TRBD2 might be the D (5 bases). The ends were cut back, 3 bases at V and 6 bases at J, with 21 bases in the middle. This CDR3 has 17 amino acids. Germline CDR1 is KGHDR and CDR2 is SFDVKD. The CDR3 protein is CATSDGSGWGFDDTQYF. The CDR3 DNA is TGTGCCACCAGTGATGGTTCGGGATGGGGATTTGACGATACGCAGTATTTT.

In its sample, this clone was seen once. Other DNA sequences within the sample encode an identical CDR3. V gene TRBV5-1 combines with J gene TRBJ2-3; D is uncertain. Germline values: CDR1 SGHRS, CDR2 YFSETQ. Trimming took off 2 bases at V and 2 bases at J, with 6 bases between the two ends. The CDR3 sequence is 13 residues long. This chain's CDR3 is CASSFQDTDTQYF. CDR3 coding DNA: TGCGCCAGCAGCTTTCAGGACACAGATACGCAGTATTTT.

The CDR3 protein is CASSQGDIHTWGTDTQYF. The CDR3 bases are TGTGCCAGCAGCCAAGGGGACATTCACACGTGGGGGACAGATACGCAGTATTTT. The chain uses TRBV3-1 (or the pseudogene TRBV3-2) and TRBJ2-3, with D possibly matching TRBD1 (6 bases). Germline V gives CDR1 LGHDT, CDR2 YNNKEL (reference sequence). V shed 1 base and J shed 3 bases, with 20 bases lying between them. This CDR3 has 18 amino acids.